This T cell receptor beta chain was documented in a study of T-cell memory formation after mild COVID-19. Study-wide background: The TCR clusters were mostly specific to one donor. Study observations and caveats: Mostly located in CM and EM were contracting CD4+ clones, with contracting CD8+ clones located in EMRA. Cross-reactive memory appears to have joined, as suggested by some responding clones showing up in pre-infection memory.

Germline CDR1 and CDR2: KGHDR and SFDVKD. CDR3 size: 14 residues. The V and J ends lost 5 bases and 3 bases, in that order; junction bases with no gene match: 5. TCRdb reprocessed the 5' RACE reads with MiXCR, giving one entry per CDR3 protein. The sample consists of a few hundred thousand distinct CDR3 sequences, 25% to 30% of them appearing once. About this clonotype: Its target is unknown.

Sample: PBMCs or a T cell subset sorted from them (not recorded which). The TCR was taken from an adult woman who had mild COVID-19 (a few samples of this study predate the infection). Cell type and time point are not known. The J gene is TRBJ2-5, the V gene TRBV24-1; 7 positions match TRBD2. CDR3 amino acids: CATSGSGGKETQYF. DNA for the CDR3: TGTGCCACCAGTGGATCCGGGGGGAAAGAGACCCAGTACTTC.